A single sample gave rise to the 29 T cell receptor beta chains below, sequenced in a study of blood T cell repertoires in COVID-19. Sequenced by immunoSEQ multiplex PCR; TCRdb stores in-frame clones only, minus some. The sample has 320,000 or so clones; over 75% are singletons. Sample: PBMCs or T cells enriched from blood (not recorded which). The receptor source for this set is a man under 40 who had recovered from COVID-19.

The V call is TRBV9, the J call TRBJ1-3, with a possible D match to TRBD1 (5 bases). The CDR3 sequence is 16 residues long. Germline CDR1 and CDR2: SGDLS and YYNGEE. Deletions cut 1 base from V and 3 bases from J, with 14 bases between. CDR3 in DNA: TGTGCCAGCAGCGTAACCCCTGGGGGGGTTGGAAACACCATATATTTT. Amino acid sequence: CASSVTPGGVGNTIYF.

CDR3 in DNA: TGTGCCACCAGTGAGGGACAGCCCGGAACGGAGACCCAGTACTTC. Encoded protein: CATSEGQPGTETQYF. V gene TRBV24-1 combines with J gene TRBJ2-5; 7 bases are shared with TRBD1. Germline CDR1 is KGHDR and CDR2 is SFDVKD. The CDR3 extends over 15 amino acids. The J segment lost 5 bases and the V segment lost 4 bases, leaving 9 bases of the junction unmatched.

This sequence joins TRBV28 and TRBJ2-7; D may be TRBD2 (5 bases). This CDR3 has 11 amino acids. The germline V and J ends were trimmed by 7 bases and 4 bases, with 8 bases remaining between them. The V gene's germline CDR1 is MDHEN and CDR2 SYDVKM. CDR3 loop: CASNGVYEQYF. The CDR3 nucleotides read TGTGCCAGCAACGGGGTTTACGAGCAGTACTTC.

The rearrangement links TRBV18 to TRBJ1-5; 8 nucleotides line up with TRBD1. This CDR3 spans 15 amino acids. With 6 bases clipped from V and 2 bases from J, the junction kept 6 bases outside the gene matches. Looked up from germline, CDR1 is KGHSH and CDR2 is LQKENI. The CDR3 region is CASSLDRGGNQPQHF. CDR3 DNA: TGTGCCAGCTCCCTTGACAGGGGTGGCAATCAGCCCCAGCATTTT.

The chain uses TRBV9 and TRBJ2-7; 9 positions agree with TRBD1. The V and J ends lost 3 bases and 1 base, in that order; junction bases with no gene match: 2. CDR1 is SGDLS and CDR2 is YYNGEE in the germline V gene. The CDR3 has 14 residues. CDR3 coding DNA: TGTGCCAGCAGCGGGGGACAGGGATCCTACGAGCAGTACTTC. It encodes CASSGGQGSYEQYF.

This clone was seen just once. The chain recombines TRBV18 with TRBJ1-4; unclear D gene. In germline, CDR1 is KGHSH, CDR2 LQKENI. With 4 bases removed from V and 0 bases from J, the gap between germline ends came to 15 bases. The CDR3 runs to 17 residues. The CDR3 sequence: CASSLSGQTTTNEKLFF. The CDR3 DNA reads as TGTGCCAGCTCACTCTCGGGCCAGACTACAACTAATGAAAAACTGTTTTTT.

This clone showed up many times. V usage is TRBV24-1 and J usage is TRBJ2-7, with 9 positions matching TRBD1. Trimming cost V 3 bases and J 9 bases; bases outside gene matches: 11. CDR3 length equals 15 residues. Germline CDR1 is KGHDR and CDR2 is SFDVKD. CDR3: CATSDPDRGERVQYF. CDR3 DNA sequence: TGTGCCACCAGTGATCCCGACAGGGGGGAGCGGGTGCAGTACTTC.

The chain links TRBV30 to TRBJ2-1, with 8 bases aligning to TRBD1. The CDR3 is made up of 16 amino acids. V lost 4 bases and J lost 3; bases outside the gene matches: 11. From germline, CDR1 is GTSNPN and CDR2 SVGIG (reference sequence). The DNA of the CDR3 is TGTGCCTGGACAGAGGATGGACAGGGAAGCTACAATGAGCAGTTCTTC. As protein: CAWTEDGQGSYNEQFF.

This clone has a single count. The CDR3 spells CASSPDRNYGYTF. The CDR3 DNA follows: TGCGCCAGCAGCCCCGACAGGAACTATGGCTACACCTTC. The chain combines TRBV5-1 with TRBJ1-2; weak D call: TRBD1 (6 bases). The CDR3 covers 13 residues. Trimming cost V 4 bases and J 2 bases, with 9 bases left between them. Germline assignment: CDR1 SGHRS and CDR2 YFSETQ.

The chain employs TRBV7-7 and TRBJ2-1; maybe TRBD1 (6 bases). The V end lost 8 bases, the J end lost 7 bases, and 15 bases lay between the germline ends. From germline, CDR1 is SSHAT and CDR2 FNYEAQ (reference sequence). The CDR3 runs to 13 residues. As DNA, the CDR3 is TGTGCCAGCTCTGAACAGGGATCGAATGAGCAGTTCTTC. This translates into CASSEQGSNEQFF.

V is TRBV5-1 and J is TRBJ1-5, with unresolved D. Germline V CDR1 and CDR2: SGHRS, YFSETQ. Deletions cut 4 bases from V and 2 bases from J, with 10 bases between. This CDR3 has 14 residues. The CDR3 DNA sequence: TGCGCCAGCAGCCCGGTTGGTGGCAATCAGCCCCAGCATTTT. It codes for CASSPVGGNQPQHF.

To note about this clone: Possible read error: a much larger clone is one base away. This chain connects TRBV27 to TRBJ1-5; 10 nucleotides align to TRBD1. The V gene's germline CDR1 is MNHEY and CDR2 SMNVEV (reference sequence). The CDR3 runs to 14 residues. The CDR3 DNA sequence: TGTGCCAGCAGTCAGACAGGGGGCAACCAGCCCCAGCATTTT. This codes for CASSQTGGNQPQHF.

The chain has TRBV6-4 and TRBJ2-2; TRBD2 is a possible D gene (6 bases). The CDR3 has 18 residues. Trimming pared 5 bases from V and 0 bases from J, leaving 19 bases between. Germline values: CDR1 MRHNA, CDR2 SNTAGT. The CDR3 nucleotides are TGTGCCAGCAGTCCTTTCTCCTTAGCGGCGACGAACACCGGGGAGCTGTTTTTT. It translates to CASSPFSLAATNTGELFF.

This chain connects TRBV7-8 to TRBJ1-3, with D possibly TRBD1 on 6 matching bases. Between the trimmed V and J ends, which lost 4 bases and 4 bases, there was a span of 17 bases. Germline CDR1 and CDR2: SGHVS and FQNEAQ. This CDR3 region has 16 residues. As DNA, the CDR3 is TGTGCCAGCAGCTCCTATCACAGGGAGAAGGGAAACACCATATATTTT. Protein product: CASSSYHREKGNTIYF.

This chain joins TRBV11-2 and TRBJ2-3; a possible D gene is TRBD2 (5 bases). CDR3 size: 14 residues. Trimming cost V 5 bases and J 4 bases, with 13 bases left between them. CDR1 and CDR2 from the germline V gene are SGHAT and FQNNGV. For the CDR3, the DNA is TGTGCCAGCAGCCGGAGCGGCGGCGCAGATACGCAGTATTTT. The encoded protein is CASSRSGGADTQYF.

V and J are TRBV18 and TRBJ2-7; 7 bases are shared with TRBD2. Per germline, CDR1 KGHSH and CDR2 LQKENI. CDR3 length: 16 residues. Trimming took 0 bases from V and 1 from J; bases not matched to a gene: 6. The CDR3 DNA reads TGTGCCAGCTCACCACCGCGGGGGACGGGTTCCTACGAGCAGTACTTC. This encodes CASSPPRGTGSYEQYF. Drawing the rest from reference TRBV18 and TRBJ2-7, the complete variable domain is NAGVMQNPRHLVRRRGQEARLRCSPMKGHSHVYWYRQLPEEGLKFMVYLQKENIIDESGMPKERFSAEFPKEGPSILRIQQVVRGDSAAYFCASSPPRGTGSYEQYFGPGTRLTVT.

This chain joins TRBV19 and TRBJ1-5, with 10 bases that match TRBD1. This CDR3 has 16 amino acids. With 0 bases clipped from V and 8 bases from J, the junction kept 7 bases outside the gene matches. The germline V gene encodes CDR1 LNHDA and CDR2 SQIVND (reference sequence). This chain's CDR3 is CASSIDLEGQGKPQHF. CDR3 bases: TGTGCCAGTAGTATAGATCTAGAGGGACAGGGGAAGCCCCAGCATTTT.

This sequence joins TRBV2 and TRBJ2-3; 8 bases map to TRBD2. The V segment lost 3 bases and the J segment 7 bases; nucleotides outside the gene matches: 9. Germline-derived CDR1 and CDR2 are SNHLY and FYNNEI. This CDR3 is 15 amino acids long. This CDR3 reads CASSDRRGAGNTQYF. The CDR3 bases are TGTGCCAGCAGTGATCGGCGGGGGGCCGGAAATACGCAGTATTTT.

The chain has TRBV19 and TRBJ2-2, with D uncertain. Deletions cut 8 bases from V and 0 bases from J, with 13 bases between. CDR3 size: 15 residues. Germline CDR1 LNHDA, CDR2 SQIVND (reference sequence). CDR3 amino acids: CASCDGSANTGELFF. The CDR3 coding sequence is TGTGCCAGTTGTGACGGGTCCGCGAACACCGGGGAGCTGTTTTTT.

The gene calls are TRBV10-2 and TRBJ1-2, with TRBD1 matching 7 bases. Trimming at V came to 6 bases and at J to 0 bases, leaving 1 base not matched to a gene. The germline CDR1 and CDR2 sequences are WSHSY and SAAADI. The CDR3 loop spans 13 amino acids. The CDR3 sequence is CASRTGPNYGYTF. Here the CDR3 DNA reads TGCGCCAGCAGGACAGGGCCTAACTATGGCTACACCTTC.

The DNA for the CDR3 is TGTGCCAGCAGCTGGACAGGGGGCGAGAATCAGCCCCAGCATTTT. It specifies CASSWTGGENQPQHF. The V and J genes are TRBV11-2 and TRBJ1-5; 11 bases agree with TRBD1. The germline V gene encodes CDR1 SGHAT and CDR2 FQNNGV. The ends lost 4 bases at V and 4 bases at J; junction bases unmatched: 3. CDR3 length: 15 residues.

The chain joins TRBV6-5 to TRBJ1-5; 8 bases are a match to TRBD1. J lost 3 bases, V lost 6 bases, and 7 bases had no gene match. This CDR3 is 15 amino acids long. CDR1 and CDR2 (germline): MNHEY, SVGAGI. The DNA of the CDR3 is TGTGCCAGCAGGGGGACAGGCACGGACAATCAGCCCCAGCATTTT. It translates to CASRGTGTDNQPQHF.

This clone was picked up one time. This chain uses TRBV10-3 with TRBJ1-1, with 8 bases that match TRBD1. Germline V gives CDR1 ENHRY, CDR2 SYGVKD. The CDR3 spans 18 residues. After removal of 0 bases from V and 4 bases from J, the junction contained 13 bases not matched to a gene. This chain's CDR3 is CAISESRDRFGLGTEAFF. CDR3 coding DNA: TGTGCCATCAGTGAGTCGAGGGACAGGTTCGGTTTGGGCACTGAAGCTTTCTTT.

This clone has just a few counts. This chain joins TRBV10-1 and TRBJ1-4; tentatively, D is TRBD1 (6 bases). This CDR3 spans 15 amino acids. Germline CDR1 WNHNN, CDR2 SYGVQD (reference sequence). With 2 bases removed from V and 7 bases from J, the gap between germline ends came to 14 bases. CDR3 protein: CASSENRGGGEKLFF. CDR3 sequence (DNA): TGCGCCAGCAGTGAGAACAGAGGGGGTGGTGAAAAACTGTTTTTT.

The chain couples TRBV11-2 to TRBJ1-2; 9 bases map to TRBD1. V shed 5 bases, J shed 5 bases, and the junction held 6 bases outside the gene matches. The CDR3 runs 14 residues. Germline V gene lookup returns CDR1 SGHAT and CDR2 FQNNGV. The CDR3: CASSIGTGKYGYTF. The CDR3 DNA is TGTGCCAGCAGCATTGGGACAGGGAAGTATGGCTACACCTTC.

V and J are TRBV9 and TRBJ1-1; 7 bases align to TRBD1. Per the germline V gene, CDR1 is SGDLS and CDR2 is YYNGEE. The junction had 10 bases not matched to a gene; V was cut back by 4 bases and J by 4 bases. This CDR3 is 15 amino acids long. For the CDR3, the DNA is TGTGCCAGCAGCAAACCCCCGGGACAGTTCACTGAAGCTTTCTTT. Translated, it gives CASSKPPGQFTEAFF.

The chain recombines TRBV19 with TRBJ2-1, with no clear D. Looked up from germline, CDR1 is LNHDA and CDR2 is SQIVND (reference sequence). V was cut by 6 bases and J by 9 bases, with 9 bases left in between. There are 11 residues in the CDR3. CDR3 DNA: TGTGCCAGTAGGCTAGGTGCTGAGCAGTTCTTC. This gives the protein CASRLGAEQFF. Drawing the rest from reference TRBV19 and TRBJ2-1, the complete variable domain is DGGITQSPKYLFRKEGQNVTLSCEQNLNHDAMYWYRQDPGQGLRLIYYSQIVNDFQKGDIAEGYSVSREKKESFPLTVTSAQKNPTAFYLCASRLGAEQFFGPGTRLTVL.

The rearrangement joins TRBV2 to TRBJ2-5; 8 nucleotides match TRBD1. J was trimmed by 2 bases and V by 0 bases; bases with no gene match: 2. Germline CDR1 reads SNHLY; CDR2 reads FYNNEI. The CDR3 spans 15 residues. The CDR3 protein is CASSEAGQEQETQYF. CDR3 DNA: TGTGCCAGCAGTGAAGCGGGACAGGAGCAAGAGACCCAGTACTTC.

This chain links TRBV9 with TRBJ2-5, with 10 bases aligning to TRBD2. The CDR3 runs to 17 residues. Germline V gives CDR1 SGDLS, CDR2 YYNGEE. J was trimmed by 1 base and V by 4 bases; bases with no gene match: 10. The CDR3 sequence is CASSSRGQRGGQETQYF. For the CDR3, the DNA is TGTGCCAGCAGCTCAAGGGGCCAGCGGGGGGGCCAAGAGACCCAGTACTTC.